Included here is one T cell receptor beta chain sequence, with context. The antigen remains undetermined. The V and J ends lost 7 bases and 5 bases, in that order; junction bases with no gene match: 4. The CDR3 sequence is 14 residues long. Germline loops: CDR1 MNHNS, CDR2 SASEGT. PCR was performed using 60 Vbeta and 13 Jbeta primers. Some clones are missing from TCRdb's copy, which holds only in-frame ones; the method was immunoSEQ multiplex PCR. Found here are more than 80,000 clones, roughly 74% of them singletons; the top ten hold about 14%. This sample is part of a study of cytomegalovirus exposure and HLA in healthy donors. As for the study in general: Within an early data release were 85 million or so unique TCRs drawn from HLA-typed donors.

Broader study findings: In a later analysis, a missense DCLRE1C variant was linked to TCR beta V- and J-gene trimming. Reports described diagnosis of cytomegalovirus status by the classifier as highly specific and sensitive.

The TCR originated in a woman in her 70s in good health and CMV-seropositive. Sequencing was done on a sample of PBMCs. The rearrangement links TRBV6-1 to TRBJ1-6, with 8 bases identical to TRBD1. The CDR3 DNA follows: TGTGCCAGCACTGCGACAGGGGATAATTCACCCCTCCACTTT. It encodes CASTATGDNSPLHF.